This T cell receptor (beta chain) was sequenced in a study of T cell repertoires in cytomegalovirus infection. Study-level points and caveats: In two of eight donors, the top clonotype was HLA-C-restricted CMV-specific. Cumulative public TCR beta family frequency identified carriers of CMV plus the relevant HLA.

A few counts support this clonotype. No antigen is known for it. TCRdb fed the reads into MiXCR, producing one record per CDR3 protein. This sample yields some 500,000 distinct CDR3 sequences, of which 30% to 40% are seen a single time; 15% to 20% belongs to the top ten. The CDR3 is 16 amino acids. Germline values: CDR1 SGHNT, CDR2 YYREEE (reference sequence). The J segment lost 4 bases and the V segment lost 4 bases, leaving 10 bases of the junction unmatched. The specimen comprised cultured PBMCs, sampled from culture after CMV antigen stimulation. This clonotype was obtained from a human donor in good health (CMV status not recorded). Some clones in this sample may be carry-over from other donors' samples. The chain couples TRBV5-4 to TRBJ2-5, with TRBD2 matching 10 bases. For the CDR3, the DNA is TGTGCCAGCAGCATAAGACTAGCGGGTTTGAGAGAGACCCAGTACTTC. It is translated as CASSIRLAGLRETQYF.